This passage covers 15 T cell receptor beta chains from one sample sequenced in a study of blood T cell repertoires in COVID-19. Some clones are missing from TCRdb's copy, which holds only in-frame ones; the method was immunoSEQ multiplex PCR. Of about 240,000 clones in the sample, around four fifths are singletons; the top ten hold 8.2%. Material for sequencing was peripheral blood. The receptors shown here come from a woman of 80 years or more with COVID-19, enrolled during active disease.

The chain recombines TRBV6-5 with TRBJ1-1; weak D call: TRBD1 (5 bases). The CDR3 is 14 amino acids. Germline CDR1 is MNHEY and CDR2 is SVGAGI. Trimming removed 2 bases at V and 1 base at J, with 8 bases between. The CDR3 nucleotides read TGTGCCAGCAGTTACAGGGGAGGGAACACTGAAGCTTTCTTT. Translation gives CASSYRGGNTEAFF.

A few counts support this clone. The V and J genes are TRBV24-1 and TRBJ1-1; TRBD1 aligns across 11 bases. The CDR3 runs to 13 residues. Trimming cost V 12 bases and J 6 bases; bases outside gene matches: 8. Germline lookup yields CDR1 KGHDR and CDR2 SFDVKD. Here the CDR3 reads CAPHRTGGSEAFF. CDR3 nucleotides: TGTGCCCCCCACCGGACAGGGGGCTCTGAAGCTTTCTTT.

The rearrangement links TRBV28 to TRBJ1-3, with D perhaps matching TRBD1 (6 bases). V dropped 2 bases and J dropped 4 bases, with 18 bases sitting between them. CDR3 length: 17 amino acids. CDR1 is MDHEN and CDR2 is SYDVKM in the germline V gene. The CDR3 sequence: CASSLAPNRVAGNTIYF. CDR3 nucleotides: TGTGCCAGCAGTTTAGCCCCCAACAGGGTAGCGGGAAACACCATATATTTT.

CDR3 nucleotide sequence: TGTGCCAGCAGCTTCGGCGGTTCCTCTGGAAACACCATATATTTT. Translated, it gives CASSFGGSSGNTIYF. The rearrangement uses TRBV7-2 and TRBJ1-3, with D hard to call. Germline CDR1 and CDR2: SGHTA and FQGNSA. This CDR3 is 15 amino acids long. The ends were cut back, 3 bases at V and 0 bases at J, with 9 bases in the middle.

V usage is TRBV5-1 and J usage is TRBJ1-3; unclear D gene. Trimming shortened V by 0 bases and J by 0 bases, and 7 bases separated the two germline ends. Germline V lookup: CDR1 SGHRS, CDR2 YFSETQ. CDR3 size: 15 residues. CDR3 DNA: TGCGCCAGCAGCTTGGGCAGTCCCTCTGGAAACACCATATATTTT. Protein: CASSLGSPSGNTIYF.

The chain couples TRBV9 to TRBJ2-6; a weak D match, TRBD1 (5 bases). V was pared by 3 bases and J by 0 bases, with 7 bases between. CDR1 is SGDLS and CDR2 is YYNGEE in the germline V gene. This CDR3 has 15 residues. The CDR3 sequence is CASSGRVSGANVLTF. The CDR3 nucleotides are TGTGCCAGCAGCGGCAGGGTCTCTGGGGCCAACGTCCTGACTTTC.

The chain has TRBV28 and TRBJ2-1, with 8 bases matching TRBD2. The germline V gene has CDR1 MDHEN and CDR2 SYDVKM. CDR3 size: 16 residues. The V and J ends lost 0 bases and 3 bases, in that order; junction bases with no gene match: 4. The CDR3 protein is CASSLWASGYYNEQFF. DNA for the CDR3: TGTGCCAGCAGTTTATGGGCTAGCGGGTACTACAATGAGCAGTTCTTC.

The chain carries TRBV6-2 or TRBV6-3 and TRBJ2-1, with a possible D match to TRBD2 (7 bases). The CDR3 is made up of 12 amino acids. Trimming pared 2 bases from V and 14 bases from J, leaving 13 bases between. Germline-derived CDR1 and CDR2 are MNHEY and SVGEGT. The CDR3: CASSYGRGRKFF. CDR3 in DNA: TGTGCCAGCAGTTACGGGCGGGGGCGGAAGTTCTTC.

The chain couples TRBV28 to TRBJ1-3, with D maybe TRBD1 (5 bases). Trimming took off 7 bases at V and 2 bases at J, with 21 bases between the two ends. The CDR3 consists of 17 residues. CDR1 MDHEN and CDR2 SYDVKM come from the germline V gene. The CDR3 region has the DNA TGTGCCAGCACCCGAGGTGGGCAGGGCAGGGCTGGAAACACCATATATTTT. Protein: CASTRGGQGRAGNTIYF.

The chain recombines TRBV21-1 with TRBJ2-5; the table calls TRBD1, which could not be checked here. TRBV21-1 is noted as a pseudogene. CDR3 size: 15 residues. DNA for the CDR3: TGTGCCAGCAGCAAAGGGGACAGTTGTAGAGAGACCCAGTACTTC. Translated, it gives CASSKGDSCRETQYF.

This chain connects TRBV4-2 to TRBJ1-5; D perhaps matches TRBD1 (6 bases). Germline V CDR1 and CDR2: LGHNA, YNFKEQ. V lost 2 bases and J 7 bases, leaving 18 bases between the germline ends. The CDR3 extends over 16 amino acids. CDR3 sequence reads: CASSQNRDGAGQPQHF. In DNA, the CDR3 is TGTGCCAGCAGCCAAAACAGGGATGGGGCTGGGCAGCCCCAGCATTTT.

The V and J genes are TRBV28 and TRBJ2-7, with D possibly being TRBD2 (6 bases). V was cut by 3 bases and J by 3 bases, with 9 bases left in between. There are 13 residues in the CDR3. Germline V gene lookup returns CDR1 MDHEN and CDR2 SYDVKM. CDR3 sequence: CASSLGLYYEQYF. In nucleotides, the CDR3 is TGTGCCAGCAGTTTGGGACTCTACTACGAGCAGTACTTC. Variable domain in full (rest from reference TRBV28 and TRBJ2-7): DVKVTQSSRYLVKRTGEKVFLECVQDMDHENMFWYRQDPGLGLRLIYFSYDVKMKEKGDIPEGYSVSREKKERFSLILESASTNQTSMYLCASSLGLYYEQYFGPGTRLTVT.

V and J are TRBV28 and TRBJ1-4, with 8 nucleotides matching TRBD1. The CDR3 is 15 amino acids. The junction had 9 bases not matched to a gene; V was cut back by 5 bases and J by 7 bases. CDR1 is MDHEN and CDR2 is SYDVKM in the germline V gene. Here the CDR3 reads CASSTPQGGSEKLFF. CDR3 DNA sequence: TGTGCCAGCAGTACTCCACAGGGGGGAAGTGAAAAACTGTTTTTT. The full variable domain, rest sourced from reference TRBV28 and TRBJ1-4, is DVKVTQSSRYLVKRTGEKVFLECVQDMDHENMFWYRQDPGLGLRLIYFSYDVKMKEKGDIPEGYSVSREKKERFSLILESASTNQTSMYLCASSTPQGGSEKLFFGSGTQLSVL.

A few counts support this clone. The J gene is TRBJ2-7, the V gene TRBV7-2; 7 nucleotides line up with TRBD1. The CDR3 covers 16 residues. Per germline, CDR1 SGHTA and CDR2 FQGNSA. Trimming removed 5 bases from V and 3 bases from J; junction bases left unmatched: 13. The CDR3 is CASSLAARGLIYEQYF. The CDR3 region has the DNA TGTGCCAGCAGCCTCGCTGCGAGGGGGCTGATCTACGAGCAGTACTTC.

The CDR3, as DNA: TGTGCCAGCAAACCTCGGACAGGCGAAAAACTGTTTTTT. Its translation: CASKPRTGEKLFF. The chain has TRBV5-4 and TRBJ1-4, with TRBD1 matching 7 bases. V gave up 6 bases and J gave up 8 bases; unmatched junction bases: 7. From germline, CDR1 is SGHNT and CDR2 YYREEE (reference sequence). The CDR3 is 13 residues long.